This TCR beta chain was observed in a study of blood T cell repertoires in COVID-19. A note on this clone: Other DNA sequences within the sample encode an identical CDR3.

The data were produced by immunoSEQ multiplex PCR, yet TCRdb's version contains in-frame clones alone and is incomplete. The data contain about 330,000 clones, approximately 87% of them singletons. Trimming stripped 4 bases from V and 2 bases from J, with 8 bases between. Germline V gene lookup returns CDR1 LNHDA and CDR2 SQIVND (reference sequence). The CDR3 covers 13 residues. Material: PBMCs or T cells enriched from blood (not recorded which). The receptor was isolated from a young woman who had recovered from COVID-19. The chain has TRBV19 and TRBJ1-2; weak D call: TRBD1 (5 bases). CDR3 region: CASSSRGNYGYTF. Here the CDR3 DNA reads TGTGCCAGTAGTAGCCGGGGGAACTATGGCTACACCTTC.